Following are 28 T cell receptor beta chains from one sample sequenced in a study of CD8+ T cells in alopecia areata (dated 2018 in TCRdb). The library was generated by the immunoSEQ multiplex PCR assay. RNA was extracted from all samples and reverse transcribed into cDNA as template for TCR sequencing. Held by TCRdb, this immuneACCESS table contains in-frame sequences only and omits some clones. Under half of the omission traces to an unresolved V gene where checked; the cause of the rest is unknown. For this sample the table reports more than 90,000 clones, with no clone seen just once. The ten largest make up around 19% of the sample. Input material: lesional skin. Receptors were obtained from a C3H/HeJ mouse with alopecia areata. In terms of MHC, this strain is H2-k.

This clone was counted only a few times. The germline and genes are mouse ones. The sequenced fragment ends 4 residues before the CDR3 boundary, so the rest is inferred from the germline J gene. The V gene is TRBV1, the J gene TRBJ2-5, with D maybe TRBD1 (6 bases). The ends were cut back, 0 bases at V and 2 bases at J, with 12 bases in the middle. Germline V CDR1 and CDR2: NSQYPW, LRSPGD (reference sequence). The CDR3 runs to 16 residues. The sequenced CDR3 bases are TGCACCTGCAGTGCAGATCGGGGAGGGGGCCAAGAC. Protein sequence: CTCSADRGGGQD. The complete CDR3 protein is CTCSADRGGGQDTQYF.

Regarding this clone: TCRdb's protein and the translated DNA diverge at residue 13; the protein reported here is the translation of the DNA. Gene and germline names: mouse. The read terminates 3 residues before the CDR3 end, so the remaining end is supplied by the germline J gene. V and J are TRBV14 and TRBJ1-6, with 7 bases fitting TRBD1. TRBJ1-6 is an open reading frame whose function is uncertain. The CDR3 sequence is 16 residues long. The junction had 2 bases not matched to a gene; V was cut back by 2 bases and J by 0 bases. CDR1 SGHDT and CDR2 FRDEAV come from the germline V gene. The CDR3 spells CASSLGTDSYNSPLYF. The DNA read from the CDR3 is TGTGCCAGCAGTTTAGGGACAGATTCCTATAATTCGCCC.

This clone showed up many times. TCRdb's protein and the DNA translation differ at residue 13; the protein here comes from the DNA. Gene names and germline refer to mouse. The CDR3 end falls 3 residues outside the read, so it is completed with the germline J gene. The chain couples TRBV1 to TRBJ1-3; TRBD1 matches at 9 bases. Per germline, CDR1 NSQYPW and CDR2 LRSPGD (reference sequence). CDR3 length: 16 residues. V lost 3 bases and J lost 2; bases outside the gene matches: 5. CDR3 region: CTCSALRDRAGNTLYF. The sequenced part of the CDR3 DNA is TGCACCTGCAGTGCGCTCCGGGACAGGGCTGGAAATACG.

There are a few counts of this clone. Genes here carry mouse names. The sequence runs out 4 residues before the end of the CDR3; the remainder is reconstructed from the germline J gene. The chain joins TRBV13-1 to TRBJ2-7; 8 nucleotides match TRBD2. The CDR3 runs 14 residues. J gave up 0 bases and V 5 bases, and 4 bases lay outside the gene matches. The germline V gene encodes CDR1 NSHNY and CDR2 SYGAGN. The CDR3 here is CASRPLGASYEQYF. Incomplete CDR3 DNA: TGTGCCAGCAGGCCACTGGGGGCCTCCTAT.

As regards this clone: Mouse gene names and germline throughout. The read terminates 4 residues ahead of where the CDR3 ends, so the germline J gene completes it. The chain carries TRBV1 and TRBJ1-1; D not resolved. The germline CDR1 and CDR2 sequences are NSQYPW and LRSPGD (reference sequence). The CDR3 totals 9 residues. The V and J ends lost 10 bases and 3 bases respectively, with 3 bases between them. CDR3 DNA, as far as it was read: TGCACCTTGGACACA. This translates into CTLDT. The whole CDR3 reads CTLDTEVFF.

Comment on this clone: Gene and germline names: mouse. The read stops 4 residues short of the end of the CDR3; the missing end is completed from the germline J gene. This chain uses TRBV13-3 with TRBJ1-4; 9 bases line up with TRBD1. From germline, CDR1 is NNHDY and CDR2 SYVADS. V shed 6 bases and J 2 bases; nucleotides not matched to a gene: 5. This CDR3 contains 15 residues. The CDR3 reads CASNGQGYSNERLFF. The sequenced CDR3 bases are TGTGCCAGCAACGGACAGGGGTACTCCAACGAA.

Comment on this clone: Germline and genes: mouse. Read coverage stops 4 residues before the CDR3 terminus; the germline J gene supplies the remainder. The chain combines TRBV13-3 with TRBJ2-3, with 9 bases identical to TRBD1. CDR1 is NNHDY and CDR2 is SYVADS in the germline V gene. After removal of 6 bases from V and 1 base from J, the junction contained 6 bases not matched to a gene. This CDR3 has 15 residues. The CDR3 sequence is CASNTGGRGAETLYF. The DNA read from the CDR3 is TGTGCCAGCAATACAGGGGGCCGAGGTGCAGAA.

This clone was seen ten or more times. Genes and germline come from the mouse. The read ends 4 residues shy of where the CDR3 ends; the end is completed using the germline J gene. V and J are TRBV1 and TRBJ2-7, with D possibly matching TRBD1 (6 bases). The CDR3 is 16 residues long. The germline gives CDR1 NSQYPW, CDR2 LRSPGD (reference sequence). Trimming pared 0 bases from V and 0 bases from J, leaving 12 bases between. CDR3 in amino acids: CTCSADKGHSSYEQYF. The DNA read from the CDR3 is TGCACCTGCAGTGCAGATAAGGGACATAGCTCCTAT.

This clone was picked up a small number of times. Gene names follow the mouse nomenclature. The CDR3 end falls 4 residues outside the read, so it is completed with the germline J gene. The chain has TRBV19 and TRBJ2-1; TRBD2 matches at 7 bases. This CDR3 spans 15 amino acids. J gave up 1 base and V 3 bases, and 4 bases lay outside the gene matches. CDR1 FNHDT and CDR2 SITEND come from the germline V gene (reference sequence). The CDR3 bases that were read are TGTGCCAGCAGTAGCATCTGGGGGAACTATGCT. Its translation is CASSSIWGNYA. The entire CDR3 is CASSSIWGNYAEQFF.

In this sample, this clone turned up a few times. Gene and germline names: mouse. The read terminates 4 residues ahead of where the CDR3 ends, so the germline J gene completes it. The chain has TRBV19 and TRBJ2-7, with 10 bases aligning to TRBD2. Germline trimming cut 2 bases from V and 0 bases from J; bases unmatched to any gene: 5. This CDR3 is built from 16 residues. CDR1 and CDR2 (germline): FNHDT, SITEND (reference sequence). CDR3: CASSMGDWGPSYEQYF. The sequenced CDR3 bases are TGTGCCAGCAGTATGGGGGACTGGGGACCCTCCTAT.

This clone has a handful of counts. Gene names follow the mouse nomenclature. The read halts 4 residues ahead of the CDR3 end, with the missing end drawn from the germline J gene. V gene TRBV13-3 combines with J gene TRBJ2-5, with 12 bases fitting TRBD2. This CDR3 is built from 16 residues. Germline V gives CDR1 NNHDY, CDR2 SYVADS. The CDR3 DNA, read in part, is TGTGCCAGCAGTGATCGGGACTGGGGGGAAGGCGAC. Translation gives CASSDRDWGEGD. The CDR3 in full is CASSDRDWGEGDTQYF.

A note on this clone: The genes are named according to mouse. The read terminates 4 residues before the CDR3 end, so the remaining end is supplied by the germline J gene. This rearrangement joins TRBV14 to TRBJ2-7; perhaps TRBD2 as D (5 bases). Trimming left V 6 bases short and J 2 bases short, with 9 bases between. This CDR3 contains 12 residues. Looked up from germline, CDR1 is SGHDT and CDR2 is FRDEAV. CDR3 region: CASTPGTYEQYF. Partial CDR3 DNA: TGTGCCAGCACTCCTGGGACCTAT. Filled out from reference TRBV14 and TRBJ2-7, the complete variable domain reads EAGVTQSPRYAVLQEGQAVSFWCDPISGHDTLYWYQQPRDQGPQLLVYFRDEAVIDNSQLPSDRFSAVRPKGTNSTLKIQSAKQGDTATYLCASTPGTYEQYFGPGTRLTVL.

This clone showed up just a few times. Mouse gene names and germline throughout. The DNA ends 4 residues before the CDR3 does, and the rest of the CDR3 is filled in from the germline J gene. The genes are TRBV19 and TRBJ1-1; 9 bases align to TRBD1. The length of the CDR3 is 15 residues. Germline V lookup: CDR1 FNHDT, CDR2 SITEND (reference sequence). The J segment lost 3 bases and the V segment lost 0 bases, leaving 3 bases of the junction unmatched. The covered CDR3 bases are TGTGCCAGCAGTATAGTGGGACAGGGAGACACA. This translates into CASSIVGQGDT. In full, the CDR3 reads CASSIVGQGDTEVFF.

This clone occurred a few times. The germline and genes are mouse ones. The read comes to an end 4 residues before the CDR3 does, leaving the germline J gene to fill in the end. The chain combines TRBV1 with TRBJ2-7; 7 bases agree with TRBD2. There are 17 residues in the CDR3. CDR1 is NSQYPW, CDR2 LRSPGD, per germline (reference sequence). V gave up 0 bases and J gave up 0 bases; unmatched junction bases: 8. CDR3 residues: CTCSADHTGVSSYEQYF. The part of the CDR3 DNA that was read is TGCACCTGCAGTGCAGATCACACTGGGGTAAGCTCCTAT.

This clone was recorded at least ten times. Genes and germline come from the mouse. Coverage ceases 4 residues before the CDR3 finishes, and the germline J gene fills in the end. The chain uses TRBV13-3 and TRBJ2-1; possibly TRBD1 for D (6 bases). CDR3 size: 12 residues. Germline V gives CDR1 NNHDY, CDR2 SYVADS. The CDR3 bases that were read are TGTGCCAGCAGTCCGGACAGTCCT. Amino acid sequence: CASSPDSP. The whole CDR3 protein is CASSPDSPEQFF.

With respect to this clone: Gene names are the mouse ones. CDR3 amino acids: CASSDGTFYEQYF. The sequenced part of the CDR3 DNA is TGTGCCAGCAGTGATGGGACTTTTTAT. The V gene is TRBV13-3, the J gene TRBJ2-7; TRBD2 might be the D (5 bases). With the read ending 4 residues before the CDR3 end, the germline J gene is used to fill in that end. The germline V gene has CDR1 NNHDY and CDR2 SYVADS. This CDR3 has 13 amino acids.

This clone was counted between two and nine times. Gene names refer to mouse genes. The CDR3 extends 4 residues past the end of the read, so its final part is completed from the germline J gene. This sequence joins TRBV13-1 and TRBJ2-1; 12 bases are shared with TRBD2. The V gene's germline CDR1 is NSHNY and CDR2 SYGAGN. The V gene end was trimmed by 4 bases and the J gene end by 4 bases; junction bases not matched to a gene: 6. The CDR3 has 16 residues. The CDR3 is CASSPDWGGNYAEQFF. The CDR3 bases that were read are TGTGCCAGCAGTCCGGACTGGGGGGGAAATTATGCT.

This clone was counted between two and nine times. Any gene name here is a mouse gene name. The part of the CDR3 DNA that was read is TGTGCCAGCAGACAGGGAGGTGCAGAA. This translates into CASRQGGAE. In full, the CDR3 is CASRQGGAETLYF. The chain combines TRBV19 with TRBJ2-3; a weak D match, TRBD1 (6 bases). The read gets to within 4 residues of the CDR3 end, and the germline J gene fills in the rest. The length of the CDR3 is 13 residues. V was pared by 5 bases and J by 1 base, with 8 bases between. Germline V gene lookup returns CDR1 FNHDT and CDR2 SITEND (reference sequence).

On this clone: At one of its ends the junction is not consistent with the germline gene, which may arise from a read error. Gene labels here are mouse ones. The observed sequence ends 4 residues before the CDR3 terminus, with the missing tail filled in from the germline J gene. The chain links TRBV19 to TRBJ2-2, with 11 positions matching TRBD2. The CDR3 loop spans 16 amino acids. Per the germline V gene, CDR1 is FNHDT and CDR2 is SITEND (reference sequence). The CDR3 protein is CASSSGTGGNPGQLYF. The DNA read from the CDR3 is TGTGCCAGCAGTTCCGGGACTGGGGGAAACCCCGGG.

This clone was observed many times. All gene names here are mouse names. The read is 4 residues too short to cover the CDR3 end, so that end is filled in from the germline J gene. The J gene is TRBJ1-1, the V gene TRBV13-3; perhaps TRBD1 as D (5 bases). With 1 base removed from V and 0 bases from J, the gap between germline ends came to 10 bases. The CDR3 extends over 15 amino acids. Germline lookup yields CDR1 NNHDY and CDR2 SYVADS. Incomplete CDR3 DNA: TGTGCCAGCAGTGATATCCGGACATCAAACACA. Residues: CASSDIRTSNT. The whole CDR3 protein reads CASSDIRTSNTEVFF.

This clone appeared a few times. TCRdb gives a protein that differs at residue 12 from what the DNA encodes, so the protein here is translated from the DNA. Genes here carry mouse names. The missing CDR3 end, 3 residues past where the read stops, is filled in from the germline J gene. V is TRBV19 and J is TRBJ1-3; perhaps TRBD1 as D (5 bases). CDR3 size: 15 residues. V lost 2 bases to trimming and J lost 1 base, with 10 bases between them. Germline V gene sequence: CDR1 FNHDT, CDR2 SITEND (reference sequence). CDR3 sequence reads: CASSMKGLSGNTLYF. CDR3 DNA (partial): TGTGCCAGCAGTATGAAGGGACTATCTGGAAATACG.

This clone appeared a few times. The genes are named according to mouse. The CDR3 end falls 4 residues outside the read, so it is completed with the germline J gene. This chain uses TRBV1 with TRBJ1-4; D may be TRBD1 (6 bases). Germline V gene data show CDR1 as NSQYPW and CDR2 as LRSPGD (reference sequence). The V end lost 0 bases, the J end lost 2 bases, and 10 bases lay between the germline ends. This CDR3 region has 16 residues. CDR3 bases read: TGCACCTGCAGTGCAGATGAGGACAGCTCCAACGAA. This translates into CTCSADEDSSNE. The entire CDR3 reads CTCSADEDSSNERLFF.

This clone appeared a few times. The germline and genes are mouse ones. The read ends 4 residues early relative to the CDR3; the germline J gene fills the gap. This sequence joins TRBV19 and TRBJ2-3; 9 bases agree with TRBD2. The CDR3 covers 16 residues. Trimming took 5 bases from V and 0 from J; bases not matched to a gene: 7. Germline V gives CDR1 FNHDT, CDR2 SITEND (reference sequence). The CDR3 bases that were read are TGTGCCAGCAGCCCGACTGGGGGTGCTAGTGCAGAA. As protein: CASSPTGGASAE. The full CDR3 protein reads CASSPTGGASAETLYF. Based on the CDR3 plus reference TRBV19 and TRBJ2-3, the full variable domain is GGIITQTPKFLIGQEGQKLTLKCQQNFNHDTMYWYRQDSGKGLRLIYYSITENDLQKGDLSEGYDASREKKSSFSLTVTSAQKNEMAVFLCASSPTGGASAETLYFGSGTRLTVL.

This clone appeared a few times. All gene names here are mouse names. The read ends 4 residues before the CDR3 terminus; that terminus is restored from the germline J gene. The J gene is TRBJ2-1, the V gene TRBV1; TRBD2 might be the D (6 bases). In germline, CDR1 is NSQYPW, CDR2 LRSPGD (reference sequence). The V and J ends lost 1 base and 3 bases respectively, with 10 bases between them. This CDR3 has 15 amino acids. CDR3 residues: CTCSAGLGTYAEQFF. CDR3 DNA (partial): TGCACCTGCAGTGCAGGTCTGGGGACCTATGCT.

Remarks on this clone: The gene symbols are mouse symbols. The read ends 4 residues before the CDR3 terminus; that terminus is restored from the germline J gene. V gene TRBV13-1 combines with J gene TRBJ2-7; 7 bases fit TRBD2. This CDR3 has 14 residues. CDR1 is NSHNY and CDR2 is SYGAGN in the germline V gene. CDR3 loop: CASSDNLGDYEQYF. CDR3 DNA (partial): TGTGCCAGCAGTGATAACCTGGGGGATTAT.

As regards this clone: Each gene name is a mouse one. The sequence runs out 4 residues before the end of the CDR3; the remainder is reconstructed from the germline J gene. The rearrangement links TRBV16 to TRBJ2-7, with 10 positions matching TRBD2. The germline gives CDR1 SGHSA, CDR2 FRNQAP. The V gene end was trimmed by 0 bases and the J gene end by 1 base; junction bases not matched to a gene: 3. The CDR3 covers 16 residues. The sequenced part of the CDR3 DNA is TGTGCAAGCAGCTTAGACCGGACTGGGGGTTCCTAT. This encodes CASSLDRTGGSY. The full CDR3 protein is CASSLDRTGGSYEQYF. The entire variable domain, with the rest obtained from reference TRBV16 and TRBJ2-7, is as follows: NAGVIQTPRHKVTGKGQEATLWCEPISGHSAVFWYRQTIVQGLEFLTYFRNQAPIDDSGMPKERFSAQMPNQSHSTLKIQSTQPQDSAVYLCASSLDRTGGSYEQYFGPGTRLTVL.

This clone was seen ten or more times. Gene names and germline refer to mouse. Read data end 4 residues before the CDR3 end; the end is taken from the germline J gene. V and J are TRBV1 and TRBJ2-2; 9 nucleotides align to TRBD1. V lost 0 bases to trimming and J lost 4 bases; unmatched junction nucleotides: 0. This CDR3 region has 15 residues. CDR1 and CDR2 (germline): NSQYPW, LRSPGD (reference sequence). The sequenced part of the CDR3 DNA is TGCACCTGCAGTGCAGAGGACAGGGGCACCGGG. Protein sequence: CTCSAEDRGTG. The whole CDR3 sequence reads CTCSAEDRGTGQLYF. The variable domain in full, with the rest retrieved from reference TRBV1 and TRBJ2-2, is VTLLEQNPRWRLVPRGQAVNLRCILKNSQYPWMSWYQQDLQKQLQWLFTLRSPGDKEVKSLPGADYLATRVTDTELRLQVANMSQGRTLYCTCSAEDRGTGQLYFGEGSKLTVL.

About this clone itself: Gene names denote mouse genes. The read ends 4 residues early relative to the CDR3; the germline J gene fills the gap. This chain connects TRBV31 to TRBJ1-1, with D maybe TRBD1 (6 bases). Germline V CDR1 and CDR2: GKSSPN, SITVG. The CDR3 spans 14 residues. The V gene lost 1 base and the J gene lost 0 bases, with 9 bases spanning the gap. The CDR3 sequence is CAWSRQGPNTEVFF. CDR3 DNA, as far as it was read: TGTGCCTGGAGTCGGCAGGGGCCAAACACA.